Below, 21 T cell receptor beta chains from the same sample are listed, as sequenced in a study of blood T cell repertoires in COVID-19. Profiling relied on immunoSEQ multiplex PCR, and the TCRdb table lists in-frame clones only, not all of them. Of approximately 300,000 clones in the sample, around 88% were seen once. The sample consisted of peripheral blood. These receptors were taken from a woman aged 50 to 65 with acute or convalescent COVID-19.

This chain's CDR3 is CAWSTGAPEAFF. CDR3 nucleotides: TGTGCCTGGAGTACAGGGGCCCCTGAAGCTTTCTTT. This chain connects TRBV30 to TRBJ1-1, with TRBD1 matching 7 bases. The J segment lost 6 bases and the V segment lost 2 bases, leaving 3 bases of the junction unmatched. The CDR3 is 12 amino acids. Germline V gene data show CDR1 as GTSNPN and CDR2 as SVGIG (reference sequence).

The chain carries TRBV4-3 and TRBJ2-7; 13 positions match TRBD2. The CDR3 is 16 residues long. V shed 1 base, J shed 0 bases, and the junction held 0 bases outside the gene matches. CDR1 is LGHNA and CDR2 is YSLEER in the germline V gene. DNA of the CDR3: TGCGCCAGCAGCCAAGGACTAGCGGGAGGCTCCTACGAGCAGTACTTC. Its protein is CASSQGLAGGSYEQYF.

The chain couples TRBV11-2 to TRBJ1-1, with 10 bases aligning to TRBD1. V shed 5 bases, J shed 5 bases, and the junction held 5 bases outside the gene matches. This CDR3 is 14 amino acids long. Germline CDR1 SGHAT, CDR2 FQNNGV. This CDR3 reads CASSRQGARTEAFF. The CDR3 region has the DNA TGTGCCAGCAGCCGACAGGGGGCAAGGACTGAAGCTTTCTTT.

This clone was recorded only once. The chain has TRBV5-5 and TRBJ2-5; the D gene is possibly TRBD1 (7 bases). Trimming took 4 bases from V and 4 from J, leaving 17 bases between them. The CDR3 is 15 residues long. Germline V gene sequence: CDR1 SGHKS, CDR2 YYEKEE (reference sequence). CDR3 nucleotides: TGTGCCAGCAGCACAGGGGCAGGGGGAGGAGAGACCCAGTACTTC. Its protein product is CASSTGAGGGETQYF.

J is TRBJ2-1 and V is TRBV2, with TRBD1 identical over 10 bases. This CDR3 is built from 15 residues. V was clipped by 7 bases and J by 5 bases; unmatched bases: 8. Germline assignment: CDR1 SNHLY and CDR2 FYNNEI. The CDR3 DNA sequence: TGTGCCAGCAACCAGGACAGGGGGGGACACAATGAGCAGTTCTTC. It codes for CASNQDRGGHNEQFF.

The V and J genes are TRBV28 and TRBJ2-1, with D perhaps matching TRBD2 (5 bases). The CDR3 loop spans 16 amino acids. Trimming pared 3 bases from V and 4 bases from J, leaving 16 bases between. Germline V lookup: CDR1 MDHEN, CDR2 SYDVKM. The DNA of the CDR3 is TGTGCCAGCAGTTTTGCGGGTGGTGGTCTTTACAATGAGCAGTTCTTC. Translating gives CASSFAGGGLYNEQFF.

This chain links TRBV4-3 with TRBJ2-7; 10 positions match TRBD1. Germline trimming cut 3 bases from V and 5 bases from J; bases unmatched to any gene: 10. Germline V gene data show CDR1 as LGHNA and CDR2 as YSLEER. The CDR3 consists of 16 residues. The chain's CDR3 is CASSHNTGTGVDEQYF. The CDR3 region has the DNA TGCGCCAGCAGCCATAACACCGGGACAGGGGTCGACGAGCAGTACTTC.

J is TRBJ2-2 and V is TRBV19, with 11 bases that match TRBD2. This CDR3 has 15 amino acids. Trimming took 10 bases from V and 5 from J; bases not matched to a gene: 9. The germline CDR1 and CDR2 sequences are LNHDA and SQIVND (reference sequence). CDR3 in amino acids: CATRQGLAVTGELFF. The CDR3 coding sequence is TGTGCCACCAGGCAGGGACTAGCGGTTACCGGGGAGCTGTTTTTT.

The chain combines TRBV9 with TRBJ1-3; D not certain. CDR3 size: 14 residues. Trimming took 4 bases from V and 0 from J, leaving 8 bases between them. Germline V gene data show CDR1 as SGDLS and CDR2 as YYNGEE. The CDR3 bases are TGTGCCAGCAGCCCCCTGAGCTCTGGAAACACCATATATTTT. Its protein product is CASSPLSSGNTIYF.

The rearrangement joins TRBV9 to TRBJ2-7; 7 nucleotides line up with TRBD1. This CDR3 is built from 14 residues. CDR1 and CDR2 from the germline V gene are SGDLS and YYNGEE. V was pared by 4 bases and J by 5 bases, with 9 bases of the junction left unmatched. The CDR3 region is CASSPPTGTHEQYF. DNA of the CDR3: TGTGCCAGCAGCCCTCCGACAGGGACCCACGAGCAGTACTTC.

This chain connects TRBV19 to TRBJ1-5, with 7 nucleotides matching TRBD1. Trimming took 4 bases from V and 2 from J; bases not matched to a gene: 2. The length of the CDR3 is 14 residues. Germline-derived CDR1 and CDR2 are LNHDA and SQIVND (reference sequence). The DNA for the CDR3 is TGTGCCAGTAGTACCACAGGGGGCAATCAGCCCCAGCATTTT. Encoded protein: CASSTTGGNQPQHF.

The V gene is TRBV12-5, the J gene TRBJ2-5, with 7 bases that match TRBD1. The CDR3 loop spans 14 amino acids. CDR1 LGHNT and CDR2 FRNRAP come from the germline V gene. J gave up 2 bases and V 7 bases, and 7 bases lay outside the gene matches. CDR3 bases: TGTGCTAGTGCCCCCGGGACAGCACAAGAGACCCAGTACTTC. Translation: CASAPGTAQETQYF.

V is TRBV4-2 and J is TRBJ1-1; a weak D match, TRBD1 (6 bases). Trimming pared 2 bases from V and 0 bases from J, leaving 16 bases between. The germline gives CDR1 LGHNA, CDR2 YNFKEQ. The CDR3 sequence is 17 residues long. The CDR3 bases are TGTGCCAGCAGCCAAATTGAAATAGGACAGTTGAACACTGAAGCTTTCTTT. Amino acids: CASSQIEIGQLNTEAFF.

This rearrangement joins TRBV3-1 (or the pseudogene TRBV3-2) to TRBJ1-3, with 9 bases fitting TRBD1. Germline V gene data show CDR1 as LGHDT and CDR2 as YNNKEL (reference sequence). The V and J ends lost 1 base and 9 bases, in that order; junction bases with no gene match: 4. The CDR3 runs 14 residues. This CDR3 is CASSQGQGVGTIYF. In nucleotides, the CDR3 is TGTGCCAGCAGCCAAGGACAGGGGGTGGGCACCATATATTTT.

The chain employs TRBV7-3 and TRBJ2-1, with a possible D match to TRBD1 (5 bases). Germline V gives CDR1 SGHTA, CDR2 FQGTGA. Deletions cut 2 bases from V and 0 bases from J, with 11 bases between. The CDR3 is made up of 16 amino acids. The CDR3 here is CASSLLGVSSYNEQFF. In DNA form, the CDR3 reads TGTGCCAGCAGCTTATTAGGGGTTAGCTCCTACAATGAGCAGTTCTTC.

The chain employs TRBV19 and TRBJ1-2, with D maybe TRBD1 (6 bases). The CDR3 spans 14 residues. Germline V gene data show CDR1 as LNHDA and CDR2 as SQIVND (reference sequence). V lost 0 bases, J lost 5 bases, and 10 bases lay in between. The CDR3 sequence: CASSIDRGKYGYTF. The CDR3 region has the DNA TGTGCCAGTAGTATAGACAGGGGAAAGTATGGCTACACCTTC.

The V and J genes are TRBV6-6 and TRBJ1-6; D is unclear. The CDR3 extends over 13 amino acids. V was clipped by 4 bases and J by 9 bases, with 10 bases between them. CDR1 MNHNY and CDR2 SVGAGI come from the germline V gene (reference sequence). The CDR3: CASSFPSGSPLHF. The DNA for the CDR3 is TGTGCCAGCAGTTTCCCCAGCGGTTCACCCCTCCACTTT.

V usage is TRBV25-1 and J usage is TRBJ1-2; no firm D call. The germline CDR1 and CDR2 sequences are MGHDK and SYGVNS. This CDR3 is built from 15 residues. Trimming removed 3 bases from V and 1 base from J, with 12 bases in between. The CDR3 DNA sequence: TGTGCCAGCAGTGATTCGGCAGGAATTAACTATGGCTACACCTTC. It is translated as CASSDSAGINYGYTF.

The chain couples TRBV4-2 to TRBJ1-5; tentatively, D is TRBD1 (5 bases). Germline V CDR1 and CDR2: LGHNA, YNFKEQ. V was trimmed by 0 bases and J by 6 bases, leaving 6 bases between them. The length of the CDR3 is 13 residues. For the CDR3, the DNA is TGTGCCAGCAGCCAAGACAGGGTTCAGCCCCAGCATTTT. This translates into CASSQDRVQPQHF.

This clone was found a few times. This chain joins TRBV4-1 and TRBJ2-7; TRBD1 matches at 8 bases. The CDR3 has 15 residues. With V trimmed by 2 bases and J by 3 bases, 6 bases remained unmatched. Germline CDR1 is MGHRA and CDR2 is YSYEKL. This chain's CDR3 is CASSQLPTGDYEQYF. The DNA of the CDR3 is TGCGCCAGCAGCCAACTACCGACAGGGGACTACGAGCAGTACTTC.

The chain is built from TRBV29-1 and TRBJ2-3; 10 nucleotides line up with TRBD2. The CDR3 has 15 amino acids. From germline, CDR1 is SQVTM and CDR2 ANQGSEA. V was clipped by 1 base and J by 2 bases; unmatched bases: 3. The CDR3, as DNA: TGCAGCGTTGAAGGGACTAGCGGTGACACAGATACGCAGTATTTT. It translates to CSVEGTSGDTDTQYF.